A selection of T cell receptor beta chains follows, all from one sample in a study of low-dose radiotherapy and immunotherapy resistance in tumors. TCRdb re-derived calls from the reads in MiXCR, one entry per CDR3 protein. The data show 45,000 to 75,000 distinct CDR3 sequences, around 25% seen once. The input for sequencing was PBMCs, taken before treatment. The receptor set was obtained from a male donor with prostate cancer. Both conserved end residues are part of each CDR3. A D gene is named only where the DNA matches it firmly. Only some rows state a clone size, as once, few, many or a class for expanded clones.

CDR3aa,CDR3nt,abundance,d_gene,j_gene,v_gene
CASSQGGLSGYNEQFF,TGCGCCAGCTCCCAGGGGGGACTATCGGGTTACAATGAGCAGTTCTTC,.,.,TRBJ2-1,TRBV10-1
CASTNSGANVLTF,TGTGCCAGCACGAACTCTGGGGCCAACGTCCTGACTTTC,many,.,TRBJ2-6,TRBV11-2
CASSAGTNYNEHFF,TGCGCCAGCAGCGCCGGGACGAATTACAATGAGCATTTCTTC,many,.,TRBJ2-1,TRBV5-1
CASSLSLHEQFF,TGCGCCAGCAGCTTGTCCCTCCATGAGCAGTTCTTC,many,.,TRBJ2-1,TRBV5-1
CASSLFGTGGAGANVLTF,TGTGCCAGCAGCTTGTTTGGGACAGGGGGCGCTGGGGCCAACGTCCTGACTTTC,.,TRBD1,TRBJ2-6,TRBV5-6
CASSLTGSTGELFF,TGTGCCAGCAGCTTGACAGGGTCGACCGGGGAGCTGTTTTTT,many,.,TRBJ2-2,TRBV5-5
CASSFWTENTEAFF,TGCGCCAGCAGCTTCTGGACCGAGAACACTGAAGCTTTCTTT,.,.,TRBJ1-1,TRBV5-1
CASTPWASGYNEQFF,TGCGCCAGCACCCCCTGGGCTAGCGGGTACAATGAGCAGTTCTTC,many,TRBD2,TRBJ2-1,TRBV5-1
CASSVKAGGTGELFF,TGTGCCAGCAGTGTAAAAGCGGGCGGCACCGGGGAGCTGTTTTTT,.,.,TRBJ2-2,TRBV2
CASRGNGLVVGEQFF,TGTGCCAGTAGAGGGAATGGCCTAGTGGTCGGTGAGCAGTTCTTC,many,.,TRBJ2-1,TRBV19
CASSLRQIPSYEQYF,TGCGCCAGCAGCTTGAGACAGATCCCGTCCTACGAGCAGTACTTC,few,.,TRBJ2-7,TRBV5-1
CASSERETQYF,TGTGCCAGCAGTGAACGAGAGACCCAGTACTTC,many,.,TRBJ2-5,TRBV6-2/TRBV6-3
CASSPLRLAVNTGELFF,TGTGCCAGCTCACCACTTAGACTAGCGGTCAACACCGGGGAGCTGTTTTTT,many,TRBD2,TRBJ2-2,TRBV18
CASSLDLLKAEAFF,TGTGCCAGCAGCTTAGATCTTCTGAAAGCTGAAGCTTTCTTT,many,.,TRBJ1-1,TRBV11-2
CASSQSMAGGMNTEAFF,TGCGCCAGCAGTCAATCAATGGCAGGGGGGATGAACACTGAAGCTTTCTTT,few,TRBD1,TRBJ1-1,TRBV23-1
CASSYSGTGKEKLFF,TGTGCCAGCAGTTACTCTGGGACAGGGAAAGAAAAACTGTTTTTT,many,TRBD1,TRBJ1-4,TRBV6-2/TRBV6-3
CASRGDRTFMDYGYTF,TGCGCCAGCAGGGGAGACAGAACCTTCATGGACTATGGCTACACCTTC,many,.,TRBJ1-2,TRBV5-1
CASKRDRASYEQYF,TGTGCCAGCAAGAGGGACAGGGCTTCCTACGAGCAGTACTTC,few,TRBD1,TRBJ2-7,TRBV6-2/TRBV6-3
CASSQEKRDGDTQYF,TGTGCCAGCAGCCAAGAAAAAAGGGACGGAGATACGCAGTATTTT,many,.,TRBJ2-3,TRBV3-1
CASSTGTVGEKLFF,TGTGCCAGCAGTACCGGGACGGTGGGAGAAAAACTGTTTTTT,many,.,TRBJ1-4,TRBV2
CASTPRRDSTQYF,TGTGCCAGCACCCCCCGACGGGACTCCACGCAGTATTTT,few,.,TRBJ2-3,TRBV28
CASSSFGNEQFF,TGTGCCAGCAGCTCTTTCGGGAATGAGCAGTTCTTC,many,.,TRBJ2-1,TRBV9
CASSLVSSGNTIYF,TGTGCCAGCAGCTTAGTAAGCAGTGGAAACACCATATATTTT,many,.,TRBJ1-3,TRBV13
CASSQDSVPYQGDEQFF,TGCGCCAGCAGCCAAGATTCCGTCCCCTATCAGGGCGATGAGCAGTTCTTC,.,.,TRBJ2-1,TRBV4-3